The text below deals with one T cell receptor (beta chain). No antigen is known for it. The record has no base qualities; no much larger clone is one base away. The sample comes from a study of radiation and T cells in renal cell carcinoma (dated by TCRdb to between 2020 and 2021). Turning to the overall study: In total, approximately 53 samples underwent TCR beta sequencing: some 25 tumors plus 27 peripheral blood samples. The final blood draw was performed at 4 weeks after radiation, at the same time as nephrectomy. Across all 53 samples, under 5,000,000 unique CDR3 nucleotide sequences encoding 2 million to 3 million unique CDR3 amino acid sequences were identified. Paper-wide results and their limitations: Because pretreatment tumor biopsies were not available, the study could not determine whether clonotypes were already present within the tumor at baseline. With a single-armed trial design, the study had no way to address how radiation dose or scheduling affects the TCR repertoire. Tracking of blood repertoire dynamics stopped at approximately 4 weeks after treatment, with no follow-up past that point. In blood, the top tumor clonotypes increased between baseline and 2 weeks post-radiation and then shrank by 4 weeks, which suggests that tumor-resident clones expanded only transiently.

TCR beta libraries were generated from genomic DNA with the immunoSEQ kit, following the manufacturer's recommendations. To prepare the libraries, a first multiplex PCR with proprietary primers was run, followed by a second PCR that added unique barcodes, and a bead cleanup was done after each round. Each sample batch included a kit-provided positive control reaction and a negative control reaction. The final libraries underwent checking on an Agilent 4200 TapeStation D1000 ScreenTape, volumetric pooling, and quantification by qPCR. Sequencing was performed on an Illumina NextSeq500 using a MidOutput 150-cycle cartridge, with 156 Read1 cycles, 15 Index1 cycles, and the kit custom primers. The pooled library was loaded at 0.95 to 1 pM, with an approximately 20% PhiX control spiked in. The original pipeline was this. Vendor-processed data were analyzed in R, and a clonotype was defined as all T cells sharing the same CDR3 nucleotide sequence. For clone abundance analyses, frequencies were normalized to the 10,000 most abundant clones per sample. Before analysis, public T cell clones were removed, and these numbered fewer than six per sample on average. A difference in abundance of at least 32-fold between compartments was used to define tumor-enriched and baseline blood-enriched clonotypes. A beta-binomial differential abundance model was applied to find clonotypes that expanded or contracted between blood time points. Tumor-blood repertoire similarity was measured with the Baroni-Urbani and Buser coefficient, and group comparisons used two-tailed Wilcoxon tests in R. Held by TCRdb, this immuneACCESS table contains in-frame sequences only and omits some clones. Under half of the omission traces to an unresolved V gene where checked; the cause of the rest is unknown. The V and J calls and clone size were taken over from that table, and D and trimming were inferred from the DNA. The sample table records 150,000 to 200,000 clones; around 90% of these occur just once. The top ten clones comprise 11% of the sample.

V sheds 7 bases and J sheds 1 base, leaving 21 bases between their ends. CDR1 is given as SNHLY and CDR2 as FYNNEI, both from the germline V gene. There are 17 amino acids in the CDR3, from cysteine to phenylalanine inclusive. The retained sequence is limited to the CDR3, 51 bases, with the frame set at the first base. The sample's time point label, in plain terms: blood 4 weeks post-SBRT, at nephrectomy. The sample's treatment or condition label, in plain terms: 15 Gy SBRT to primary tumor, nephrectomy 4 weeks later. The samples were drawn from a clinical trial, where primary renal cell carcinomas were treated with 15 Gy of stereotactic body radiation therapy and then removed by nephrectomy 4 weeks afterward. To follow tumor-enriched clonotypes, serial peripheral blood was collected from radiation-treated patients at baseline and at 2 weeks and 4 weeks after SBRT. All patients had renal cell carcinoma with clear cell pathology. The QIAamp DNA Blood Mini Kit (Qiagen) was used to prepare genomic DNA for TCR sequencing. Only samples passing all quality control checks were included in the analyses.

This clonotype originated in a woman between 45 and 60 years old with renal cell carcinoma. The source was blood, collected from a patient whose treatment included radiotherapy and nephrectomy. Recombination linked TRBV2 to TRBJ2-3; the D region possibly corresponds to TRBD2 (5 bases align). The nucleotides read TGTGCCAGCAAGAGGCGGGCGACCATCATGGGCACAGATACGCAGTATTTT. Protein translation: CASKRRATIMGTDTQYF. The full variable domain, completed from the reference TRBV2 and TRBJ2-3 proteins outside the CDR3, reads EPEVTQTPSHQVTQMGQEVILRCVPISNHLYFYWYRQILGQKVEFLVSFYNNEISEKSEIFDDQFSVERPDGSNFTLKIRSTKLEDSAMYFCASKRRATIMGTDTQYFGPGTRLTVL.